This T cell receptor beta chain was identified in a study of blood T cell repertoires in COVID-19. The CDR3 has 15 amino acids. Germline assignment: CDR1 KGHSH and CDR2 LQKENI. The V end was cut by 6 bases, the J end by 0 bases, with 12 bases between. Clones were read by immunoSEQ multiplex PCR, and TCRdb kept only the in-frame ones, dropping some. This sample has under 20,000 clones; about 85% occur once, and the top ten carry about 8.6%. This sequence originates from a human donor with active COVID-19. The donor label of this sample is uncertain. The chain has TRBV18 and TRBJ1-5, with D uncertain. Sequencing used peripheral blood. The CDR3 sequence is CASSPTGDSNQPQHF. The CDR3 coding sequence is TGTGCCAGCTCCCCGACCGGGGATAGCAATCAGCCCCAGCATTTT.